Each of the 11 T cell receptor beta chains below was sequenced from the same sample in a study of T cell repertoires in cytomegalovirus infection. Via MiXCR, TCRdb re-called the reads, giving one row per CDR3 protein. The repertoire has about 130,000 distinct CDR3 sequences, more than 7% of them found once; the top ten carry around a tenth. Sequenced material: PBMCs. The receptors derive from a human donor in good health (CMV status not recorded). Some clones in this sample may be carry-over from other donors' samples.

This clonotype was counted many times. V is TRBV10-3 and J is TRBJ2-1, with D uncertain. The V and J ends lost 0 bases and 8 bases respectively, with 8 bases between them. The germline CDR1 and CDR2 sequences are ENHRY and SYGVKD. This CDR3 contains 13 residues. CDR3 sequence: CAISESAGDEQFF. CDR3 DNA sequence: TGTGCCATCAGTGAGTCCGCAGGAGATGAGCAGTTCTTC.

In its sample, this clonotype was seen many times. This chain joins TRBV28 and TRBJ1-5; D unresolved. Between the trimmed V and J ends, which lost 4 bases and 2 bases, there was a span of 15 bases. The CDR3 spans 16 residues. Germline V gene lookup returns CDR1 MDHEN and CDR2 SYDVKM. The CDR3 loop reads CASSSQTSIGNQPQHF. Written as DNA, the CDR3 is TGTGCCAGCAGTTCCCAGACAAGTATAGGCAATCAGCCCCAGCATTTT. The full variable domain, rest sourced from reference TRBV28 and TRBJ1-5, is DVKVTQSSRYLVKRTGEKVFLECVQDMDHENMFWYRQDPGLGLRLIYFSYDVKMKEKGDIPEGYSVSREKKERFSLILESASTNQTSMYLCASSSQTSIGNQPQHFGDGTRLSIL.

The CDR3 nucleotides read TGCAGTGCCCGTGGGGTCAGGGGCTCCTACGAGCAGTACTTC. It yields the protein CSARGVRGSYEQYF. The chain joins TRBV20-1 to TRBJ2-7; D perhaps matches TRBD1 (6 bases). Germline CDR1 and CDR2: DFQATT and SNEGSKA (reference sequence). V lost 6 bases and J lost 0, with 15 bases in between. CDR3 length: 14 residues.

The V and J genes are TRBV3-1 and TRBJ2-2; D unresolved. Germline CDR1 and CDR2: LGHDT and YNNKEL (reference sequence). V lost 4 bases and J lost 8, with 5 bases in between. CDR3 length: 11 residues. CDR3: CASSRLGELFF. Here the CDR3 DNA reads TGTGCCAGCAGCCGCCTAGGGGAGCTGTTTTTT.

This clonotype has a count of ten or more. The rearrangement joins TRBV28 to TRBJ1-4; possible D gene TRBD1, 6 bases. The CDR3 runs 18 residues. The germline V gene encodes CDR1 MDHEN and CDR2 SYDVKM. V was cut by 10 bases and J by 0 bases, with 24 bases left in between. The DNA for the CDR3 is TGTGCCACACACTCCGGGACAACAACCTTAGCAACTAATGAAAAACTGTTTTTT. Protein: CATHSGTTTLATNEKLFF.

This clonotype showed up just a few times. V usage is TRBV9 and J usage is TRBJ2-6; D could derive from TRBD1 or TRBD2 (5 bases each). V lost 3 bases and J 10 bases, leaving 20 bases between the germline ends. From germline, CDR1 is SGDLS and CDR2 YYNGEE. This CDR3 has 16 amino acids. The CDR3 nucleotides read TGTGCCAGCAGCGCCTCCCGGGGACCACAACCGAACGTCCTGACTTTC. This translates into CASSASRGPQPNVLTF.

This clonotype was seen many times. The CDR3 DNA is TGCGCAACCTTAGGGGACAGGGGGTACCAAGAGACCCAGTACTTC. This sequence encodes CATLGDRGYQETQYF. The chain carries TRBV29-1 and TRBJ2-5; 11 bases are a match to TRBD1. The CDR3 spans 15 residues. CDR1 and CDR2 from the germline V gene are SQVTM and ANQGSEA.

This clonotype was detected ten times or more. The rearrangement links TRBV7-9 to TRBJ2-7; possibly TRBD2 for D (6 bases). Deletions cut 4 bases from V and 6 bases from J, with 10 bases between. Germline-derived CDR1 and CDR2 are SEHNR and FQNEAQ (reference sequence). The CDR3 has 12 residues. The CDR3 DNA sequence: TGTGCCAGCAGCTCGCAGGGAGGCGAGCAGTACTTC. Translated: CASSSQGGEQYF.

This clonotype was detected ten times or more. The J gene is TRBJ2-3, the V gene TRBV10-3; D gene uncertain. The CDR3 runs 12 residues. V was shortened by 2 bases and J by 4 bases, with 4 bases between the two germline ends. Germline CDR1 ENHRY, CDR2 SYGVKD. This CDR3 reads CAISEGADTQYF. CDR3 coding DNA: TGTGCCATCAGTGAGGGGGCAGATACGCAGTATTTT.

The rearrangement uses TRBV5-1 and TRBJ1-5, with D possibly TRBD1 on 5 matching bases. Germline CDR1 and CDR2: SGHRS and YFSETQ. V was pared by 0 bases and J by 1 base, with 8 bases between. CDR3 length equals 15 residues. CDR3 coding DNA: TGCGCCAGCAGCTTGGTTCCAGGGAGCAATCAGCCCCAGCATTTT. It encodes CASSLVPGSNQPQHF.

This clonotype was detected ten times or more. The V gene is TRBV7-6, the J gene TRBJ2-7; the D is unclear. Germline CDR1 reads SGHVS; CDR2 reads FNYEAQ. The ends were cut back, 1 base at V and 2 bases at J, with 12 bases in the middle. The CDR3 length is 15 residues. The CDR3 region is CASSLGVTGTYEQYF. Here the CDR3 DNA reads TGTGCCAGCAGCTTAGGGGTGACTGGAACCTACGAGCAGTACTTC. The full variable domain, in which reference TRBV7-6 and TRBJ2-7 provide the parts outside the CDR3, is GAGVSQSPRYKVTKRGQDVALRCDPISGHVSLYWYRQALGQGPEFLTYFNYEAQQDKSGLPNDRFSAERPEGSISTLTIQRTEQRDSAMYRCASSLGVTGTYEQYFGPGTRLTVT.